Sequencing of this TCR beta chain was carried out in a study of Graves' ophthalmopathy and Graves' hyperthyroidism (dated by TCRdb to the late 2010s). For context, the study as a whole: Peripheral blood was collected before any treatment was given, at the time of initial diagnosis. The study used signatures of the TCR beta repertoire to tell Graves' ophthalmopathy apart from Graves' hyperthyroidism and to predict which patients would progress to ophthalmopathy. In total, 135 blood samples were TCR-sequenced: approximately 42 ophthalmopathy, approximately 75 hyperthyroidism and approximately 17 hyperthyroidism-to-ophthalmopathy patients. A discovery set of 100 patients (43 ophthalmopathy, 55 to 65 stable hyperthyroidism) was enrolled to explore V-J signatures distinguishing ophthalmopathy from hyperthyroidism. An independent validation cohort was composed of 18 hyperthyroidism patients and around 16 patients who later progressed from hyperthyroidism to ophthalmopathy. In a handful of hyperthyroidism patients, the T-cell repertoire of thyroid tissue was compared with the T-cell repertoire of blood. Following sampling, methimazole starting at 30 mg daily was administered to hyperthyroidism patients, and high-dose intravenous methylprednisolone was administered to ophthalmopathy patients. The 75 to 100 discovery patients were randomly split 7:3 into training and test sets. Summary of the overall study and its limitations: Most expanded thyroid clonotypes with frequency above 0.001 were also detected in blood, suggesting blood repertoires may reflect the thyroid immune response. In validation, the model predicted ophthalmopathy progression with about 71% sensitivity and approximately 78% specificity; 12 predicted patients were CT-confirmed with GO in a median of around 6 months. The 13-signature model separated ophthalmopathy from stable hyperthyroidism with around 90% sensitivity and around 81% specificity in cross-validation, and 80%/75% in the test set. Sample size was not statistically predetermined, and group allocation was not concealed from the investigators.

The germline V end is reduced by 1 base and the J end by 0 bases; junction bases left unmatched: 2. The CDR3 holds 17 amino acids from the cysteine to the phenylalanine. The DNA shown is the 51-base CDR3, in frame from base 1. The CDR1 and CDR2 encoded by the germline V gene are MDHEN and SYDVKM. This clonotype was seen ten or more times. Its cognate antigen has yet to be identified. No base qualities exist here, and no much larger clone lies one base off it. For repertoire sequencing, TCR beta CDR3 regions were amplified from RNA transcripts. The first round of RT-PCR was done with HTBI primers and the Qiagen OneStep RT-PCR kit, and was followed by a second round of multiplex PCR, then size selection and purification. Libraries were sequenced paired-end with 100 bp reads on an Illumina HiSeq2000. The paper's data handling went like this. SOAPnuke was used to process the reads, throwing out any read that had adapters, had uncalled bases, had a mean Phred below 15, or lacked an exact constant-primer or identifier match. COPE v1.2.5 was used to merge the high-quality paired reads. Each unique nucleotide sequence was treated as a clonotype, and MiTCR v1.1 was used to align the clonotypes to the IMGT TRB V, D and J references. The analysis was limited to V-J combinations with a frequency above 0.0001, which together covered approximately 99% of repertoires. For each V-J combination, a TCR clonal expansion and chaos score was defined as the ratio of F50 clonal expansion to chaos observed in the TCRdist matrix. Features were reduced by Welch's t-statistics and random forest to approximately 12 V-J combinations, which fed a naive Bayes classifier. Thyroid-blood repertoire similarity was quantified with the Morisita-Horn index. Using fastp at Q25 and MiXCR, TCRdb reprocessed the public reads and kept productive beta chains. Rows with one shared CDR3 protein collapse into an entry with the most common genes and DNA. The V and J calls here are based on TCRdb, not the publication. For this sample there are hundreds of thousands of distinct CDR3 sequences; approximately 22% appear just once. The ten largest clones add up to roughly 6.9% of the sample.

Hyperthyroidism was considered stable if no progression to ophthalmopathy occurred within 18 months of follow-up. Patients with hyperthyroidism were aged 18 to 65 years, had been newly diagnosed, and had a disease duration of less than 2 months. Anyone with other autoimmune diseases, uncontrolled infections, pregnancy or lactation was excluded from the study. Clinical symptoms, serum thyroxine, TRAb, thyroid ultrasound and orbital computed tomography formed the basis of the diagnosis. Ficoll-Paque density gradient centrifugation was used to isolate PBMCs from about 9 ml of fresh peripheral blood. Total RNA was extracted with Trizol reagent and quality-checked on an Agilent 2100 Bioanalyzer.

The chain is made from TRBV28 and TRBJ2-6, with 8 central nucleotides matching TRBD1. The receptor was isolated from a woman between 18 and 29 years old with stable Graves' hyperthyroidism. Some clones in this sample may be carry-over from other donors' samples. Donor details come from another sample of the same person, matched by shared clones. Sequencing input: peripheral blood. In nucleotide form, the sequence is TGTGCCAGCAGTTTATTTGGACAGGGCTCTGGGGCCAACGTCCTGACTTTC. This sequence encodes CASSLFGQGSGANVLTF.